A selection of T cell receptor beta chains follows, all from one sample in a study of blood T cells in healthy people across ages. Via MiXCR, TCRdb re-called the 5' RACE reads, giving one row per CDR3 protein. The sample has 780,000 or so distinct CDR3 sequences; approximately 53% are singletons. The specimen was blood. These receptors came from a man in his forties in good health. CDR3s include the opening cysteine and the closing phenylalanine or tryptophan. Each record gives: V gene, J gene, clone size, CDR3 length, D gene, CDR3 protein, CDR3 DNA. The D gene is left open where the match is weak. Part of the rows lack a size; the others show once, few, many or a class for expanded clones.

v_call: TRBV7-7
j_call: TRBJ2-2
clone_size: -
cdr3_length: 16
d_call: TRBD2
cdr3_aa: CASSPGRGRGTGELFF
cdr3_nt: TGTGCTAGCAGCCCGGGGAGGGGACGCGGCACCGGGGAGCTGTTTTTT

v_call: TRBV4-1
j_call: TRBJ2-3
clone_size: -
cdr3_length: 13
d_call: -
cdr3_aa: CASSQLSGDTQYF
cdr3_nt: TGCGCCAGCAGCCAACTGTCCGGAGATACGCAGTATTTT

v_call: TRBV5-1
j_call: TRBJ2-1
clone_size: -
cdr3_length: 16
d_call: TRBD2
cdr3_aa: CASSSFGSGGADEQFF
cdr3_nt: TGCGCCAGCAGCTCCTTTGGTAGCGGGGGGGCAGATGAGCAGTTCTTC

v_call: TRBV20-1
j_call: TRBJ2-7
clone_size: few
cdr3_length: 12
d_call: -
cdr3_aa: CSARTETYEQYF
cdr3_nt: TGCAGTGCTAGGACAGAAACCTACGAGCAGTACTTC

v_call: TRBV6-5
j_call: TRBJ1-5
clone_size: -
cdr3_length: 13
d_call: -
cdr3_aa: CASSYRSSGGEHF
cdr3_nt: TGTGCCAGCAGTTACCGCTCCTCGGGGGGGGAGCATTTT

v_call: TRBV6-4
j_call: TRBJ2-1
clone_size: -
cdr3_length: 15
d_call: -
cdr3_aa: CASSDSWGGVDEQFF
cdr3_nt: TGTGCCAGCAGTGACTCGTGGGGGGGCGTCGATGAGCAGTTCTTC

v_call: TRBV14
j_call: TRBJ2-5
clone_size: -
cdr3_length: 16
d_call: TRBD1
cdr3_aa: CASSQDRTGFMETQYF
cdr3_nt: TGTGCCAGCAGCCAAGATCGGACAGGGTTCATGGAGACCCAGTACTTC

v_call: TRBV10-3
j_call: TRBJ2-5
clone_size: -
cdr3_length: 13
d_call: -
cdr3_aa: CAISGGTSETQYF
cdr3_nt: TGTGCCATCAGTGGCGGGACTTCCGAGACCCAGTACTTC

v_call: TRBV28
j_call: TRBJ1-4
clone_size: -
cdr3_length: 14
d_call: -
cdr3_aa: CASVALPPGEKLFF
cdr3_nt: TGTGCCAGCGTCGCCCTTCCGCCGGGTGAAAAACTGTTTTTT

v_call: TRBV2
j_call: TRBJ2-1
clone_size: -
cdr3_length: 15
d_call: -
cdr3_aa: CAGAQQGFGGDEQFF
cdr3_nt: TGTGCCGGGGCACAACAGGGATTCGGGGGAGATGAGCAGTTCTTC

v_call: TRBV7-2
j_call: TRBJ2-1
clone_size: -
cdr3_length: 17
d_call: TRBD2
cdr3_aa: CASSPKTSGGPYNEQFF
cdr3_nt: TGTGCCAGCAGCCCTAAGACTAGCGGGGGACCCTACAATGAGCAGTTCTTC

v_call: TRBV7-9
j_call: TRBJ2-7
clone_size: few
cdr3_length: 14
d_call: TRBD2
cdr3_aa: CASSLGGLADEQYF
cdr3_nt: TGTGCCAGCAGCTTAGGCGGGCTAGCGGACGAGCAGTACTTC

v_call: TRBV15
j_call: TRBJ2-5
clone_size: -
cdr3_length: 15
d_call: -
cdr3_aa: CATSRDRASQETQYF
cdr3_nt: TGTGCCACCAGCAGAGATCGAGCCAGCCAAGAGACCCAGTACTTC

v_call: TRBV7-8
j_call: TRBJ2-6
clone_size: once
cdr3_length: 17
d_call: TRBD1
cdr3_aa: CATNKGQGGGGANVLTF
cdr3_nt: TGTGCCACAAATAAGGGACAGGGGGGAGGTGGGGCCAACGTCCTGACTTTC

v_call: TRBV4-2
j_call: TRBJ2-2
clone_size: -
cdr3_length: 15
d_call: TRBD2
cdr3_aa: CASSPAGVSTGELFF
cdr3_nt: TGTGCCAGCAGCCCAGCGGGAGTGAGTACCGGGGAGCTGTTTTTT

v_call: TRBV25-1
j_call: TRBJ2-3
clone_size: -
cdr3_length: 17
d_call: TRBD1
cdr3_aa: CASSEIGTGWATDTQYF
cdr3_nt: TGTGCCAGCAGTGAAATAGGGACAGGGTGGGCCACAGATACGCAGTATTTT

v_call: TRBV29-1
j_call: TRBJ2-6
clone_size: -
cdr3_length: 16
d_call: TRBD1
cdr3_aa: CSALDRGSSGANVLTF
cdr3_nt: TGCAGCGCCTTGGACAGGGGCTCCTCTGGGGCCAACGTCCTGACTTTC

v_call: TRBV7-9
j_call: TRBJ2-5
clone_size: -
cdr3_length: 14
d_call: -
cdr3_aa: CASSLTTPQETQYF
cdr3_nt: TGTGCCAGCAGCTTAACGACACCACAAGAGACCCAGTACTTC

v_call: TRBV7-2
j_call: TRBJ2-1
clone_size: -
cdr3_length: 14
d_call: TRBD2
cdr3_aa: CASKPGLAANEQFF
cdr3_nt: TGTGCCAGTAAGCCGGGACTAGCTGCCAATGAGCAGTTCTTC

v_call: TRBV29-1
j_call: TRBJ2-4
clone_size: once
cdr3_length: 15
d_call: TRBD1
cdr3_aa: CSVEVGGRGQGEQYF
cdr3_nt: TGCAGCGTTGAAGTTGGGGGCAGGGGGCAGGGTGAGCAGTACTTC

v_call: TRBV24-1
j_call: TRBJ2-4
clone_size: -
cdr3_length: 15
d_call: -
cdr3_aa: CATSERSGHLNEQYF
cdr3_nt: TGTGCCACCAGTGAACGATCGGGACACCTCAATGAGCAGTACTTC

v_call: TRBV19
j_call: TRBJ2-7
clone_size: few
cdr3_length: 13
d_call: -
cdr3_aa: CASSPGPPIEQYF
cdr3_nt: TGTGCCAGTAGTCCCGGGCCCCCTATCGAGCAGTACTTC

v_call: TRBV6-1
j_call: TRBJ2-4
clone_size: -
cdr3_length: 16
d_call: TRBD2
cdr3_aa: CASSGSGSLAKNIQYF
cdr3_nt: TGTGCCAGCAGTGGAAGCGGGAGCCTCGCCAAAAACATTCAGTACTTC

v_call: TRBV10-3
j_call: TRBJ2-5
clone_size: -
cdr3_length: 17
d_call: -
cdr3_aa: CAIVPTLAYHGGETQYF
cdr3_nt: TGTGCCATCGTCCCCACGCTAGCGTATCATGGGGGAGAGACCCAGTACTTC

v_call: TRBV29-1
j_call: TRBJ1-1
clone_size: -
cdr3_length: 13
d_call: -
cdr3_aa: CSVGLEKGTEAFF
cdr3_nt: TGCAGCGTTGGGCTAGAGAAGGGCACTGAAGCTTTCTTT

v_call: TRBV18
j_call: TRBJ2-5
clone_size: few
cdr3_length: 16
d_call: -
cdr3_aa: CASSPLQGRNQETQYF
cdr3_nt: TGTGCCAGCTCACCGTTACAGGGGAGGAACCAAGAGACCCAGTACTTC

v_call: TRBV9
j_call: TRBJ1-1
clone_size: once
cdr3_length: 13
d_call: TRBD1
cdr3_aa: CASADRDNTEAFF
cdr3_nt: TGTGCCAGCGCCGACAGGGACAACACTGAAGCTTTCTTT

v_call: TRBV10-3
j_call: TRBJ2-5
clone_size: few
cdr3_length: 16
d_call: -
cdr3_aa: CAISESVSADQETQYF
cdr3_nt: TGTGCCATCAGTGAGTCGGTATCAGCCGACCAAGAGACCCAGTACTTC

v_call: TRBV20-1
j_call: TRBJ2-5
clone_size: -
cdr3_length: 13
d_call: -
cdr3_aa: CSAYTQGGETQYF
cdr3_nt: TGCAGTGCATACACCCAGGGGGGGGAGACCCAGTACTTC

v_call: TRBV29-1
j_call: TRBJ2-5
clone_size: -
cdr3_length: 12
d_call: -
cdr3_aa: CSFKGGQETQYF
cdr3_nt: TGCAGCTTTAAGGGGGGACAAGAGACCCAGTACTTC

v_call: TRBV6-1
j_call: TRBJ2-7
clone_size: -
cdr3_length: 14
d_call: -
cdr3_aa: CASSEGGPSYEQYF
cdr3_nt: TGTGCCAGCAGTGAAGGGGGACCTTCCTACGAGCAGTACTTC

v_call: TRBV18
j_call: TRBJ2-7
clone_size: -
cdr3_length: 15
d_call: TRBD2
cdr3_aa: CASSPGLADTYEQYF
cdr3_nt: TGTGCCAGCTCTCCGGGACTAGCGGACACCTACGAGCAGTACTTC

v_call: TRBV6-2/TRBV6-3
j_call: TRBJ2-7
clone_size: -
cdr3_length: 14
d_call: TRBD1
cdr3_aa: CASTGDRVFYEQYF
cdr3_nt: TGTGCCAGTACCGGGGACAGAGTTTTCTACGAGCAGTACTTC

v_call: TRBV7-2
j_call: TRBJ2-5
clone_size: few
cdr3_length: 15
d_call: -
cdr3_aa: CASSVSGYATETQYF
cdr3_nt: TGTGCCAGCAGCGTCTCAGGGTATGCTACGGAGACCCAGTACTTC